The 9 T cell receptor beta chains below come from one sample, sequenced in a study of vaccination and CD4 T cells after COVID-19. Antigens of these TCRs are unknown. Treatment here: approximately 10-day PBMC culture with coronavirus spike peptide pools or control peptides (ViraFEST assay). Cultured CD4+ T cells had their DNA profiled by the Oncomine TCR Beta short-read assay. TCRdb used MiXCR to reprocess the PCR reads, holding one entry per CDR3 protein. The top ten clones hold more than 14% of a sample with 12,000 or so distinct CDR3 sequences, 40% to 60% of them seen once. Sequenced material: CD4+ T cells from blood, cultured in vitro. Receptor source: a human donor who had recovered from COVID-19.

This clonotype was observed a handful of times. The chain employs TRBV5-1 and TRBJ1-5, with 10 bases lining up with TRBD1. This CDR3 spans 14 amino acids. Trimming took 4 bases from V and 5 from J; bases not matched to a gene: 3. Germline values: CDR1 SGHRS, CDR2 YFSETQ. As DNA, the CDR3 is TGCGCCAGCAGCCCGGGGACAGGGGATCAGCCCCAGCATTTT. Its protein is CASSPGTGDQPQHF. Full variable domain (remainder filled in from reference TRBV5-1 and TRBJ1-5): KAGVTQTPRYLIKTRGQQVTLSCSPISGHRSVSWYQQTPGQGLQFLFEYFSETQRNKGNFPGRFSGRQFSNSRSEMNVSTLELGDSALYLCASSPGTGDQPQHFGDGTRLSIL.

This chain links TRBV10-3 with TRBJ2-2; 7 bases map to TRBD1. Germline V lookup: CDR1 ENHRY, CDR2 SYGVKD. Germline trimming cut 6 bases from V and 4 bases from J; bases unmatched to any gene: 8. This CDR3 has 15 amino acids. For the CDR3, the DNA is TGTGCCATCAGAAGAGGCAGGGACAGCACCGGGGAGCTGTTTTTT. Residues: CAIRRGRDSTGELFF.

This rearrangement joins TRBV7-2 to TRBJ1-2, with TRBD1 identical over 7 bases. Losses at the gene ends were 11 bases for V and 4 bases for J; bases not matched to a gene: 10. Germline lookup yields CDR1 SGHTA and CDR2 FQGNSA. This CDR3 is 13 amino acids long. The DNA of the CDR3 is TGTGCCGTCTCAAGGGGGCAGCTCTATGGCTACACCTTC. Translated: CAVSRGQLYGYTF.

This clonotype has more than one count but fewer than ten. The V and J genes are TRBV6-1 and TRBJ1-1; D is unresolved. V dropped 2 bases and J dropped 0 bases, with 7 bases sitting between them. CDR3 length: 14 residues. From germline, CDR1 is MNHNS and CDR2 SASEGT. The CDR3 DNA is TGTGCCAGCAGTGAATTGGGTATGAACACTGAAGCTTTCTTT. The encoded protein is CASSELGMNTEAFF.

The gene calls are TRBV20-1 and TRBJ1-1; no definite D call. The CDR3 is made up of 15 amino acids. With 0 bases removed from V and 1 base from J, the gap between germline ends came to 12 bases. CDR1 and CDR2 from the germline V gene are DFQATT and SNEGSKA (reference sequence). The CDR3 reads CSARDGVRGNTEAFF. The CDR3 bases are TGCAGTGCTAGAGACGGGGTACGGGGGAACACTGAAGCTTTCTTT.

The V gene is TRBV7-2, the J gene TRBJ1-1; D call uncertain. The germline CDR1 and CDR2 sequences are SGHTA and FQGNSA. This CDR3 contains 13 residues. Trimming shortened V by 5 bases and J by 4 bases, and 11 bases separated the two germline ends. The CDR3 is CASSRIGSTEAFF. The CDR3 DNA is TGTGCCAGCAGCCGGATTGGTAGCACTGAAGCTTTCTTT.

This clonotype has more than one count but fewer than ten. The chain employs TRBV30 and TRBJ1-2; D is uncertain. This CDR3 contains 12 residues. The V end lost 2 bases, the J end lost 6 bases, and 10 bases lay between the germline ends. The germline CDR1 and CDR2 sequences are GTSNPN and SVGIG (reference sequence). The DNA for the CDR3 is TGTGCCTGGAGTAGGGAAGGGAATGGCTACACCTTC. The encoded protein is CAWSREGNGYTF.

J is TRBJ1-4 and V is TRBV6-1, with 7 positions matching TRBD1. CDR1 and CDR2 from the germline V gene are MNHNS and SASEGT. V trimming: 6 bases; J trimming: 0 bases; junction bases outside the gene matches: 4. The CDR3 length is 15 residues. CDR3 nucleotides: TGTGCCAGCAGCCACGGGACAGCAACTAATGAAAAACTGTTTTTT. Amino acid sequence: CASSHGTATNEKLFF.

This sequence joins TRBV12-3 or TRBV12-4 and TRBJ1-1; D gene uncertain. The germline V and J ends were trimmed by 3 bases and 0 bases, with 8 bases remaining between them. The CDR3 spans 14 residues. The CDR3 nucleotides read TGTGCCAGCAGTTTCCTCAACATGAACACTGAAGCTTTCTTT. This sequence encodes CASSFLNMNTEAFF.